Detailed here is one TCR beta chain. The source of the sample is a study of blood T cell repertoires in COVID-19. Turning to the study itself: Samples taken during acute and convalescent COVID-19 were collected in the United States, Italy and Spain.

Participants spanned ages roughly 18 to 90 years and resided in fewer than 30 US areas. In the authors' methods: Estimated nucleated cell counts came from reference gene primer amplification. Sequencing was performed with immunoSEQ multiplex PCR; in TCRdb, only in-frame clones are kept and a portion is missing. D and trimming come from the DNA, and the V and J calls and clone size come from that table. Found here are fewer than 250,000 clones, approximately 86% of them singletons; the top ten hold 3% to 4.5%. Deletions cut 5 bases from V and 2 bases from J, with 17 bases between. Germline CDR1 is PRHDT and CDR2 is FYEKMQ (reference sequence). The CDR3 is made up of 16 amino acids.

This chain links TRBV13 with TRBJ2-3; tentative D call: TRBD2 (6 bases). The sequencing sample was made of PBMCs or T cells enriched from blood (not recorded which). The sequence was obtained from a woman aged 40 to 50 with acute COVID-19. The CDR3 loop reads CASSQSGRRDTDTQYF. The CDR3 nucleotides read TGTGCCAGCAGCCAATCTGGAAGGCGGGACACAGATACGCAGTATTTT.